The clone carrying this TCR beta chain showed up many times. Its antigen is as yet unknown. This entry belongs to a study of T cells in Graves' hyperthyroidism and ophthalmopathy. Study-wide results and caveats: Blood also contained most expanded thyroid clonotypes above 0.001. A model using 13 V-J features told ophthalmopathy apart from stable hyperthyroidism.

The ends were cut back, 1 base at V and 2 bases at J, with 12 bases in the middle. CDR3 length: 15 amino acids. CDR1 SEHNR and CDR2 FQNEAQ come from the germline V gene (reference sequence). The CDR3 regions of TCR beta were amplified from RNA transcripts. The TCR CDR3 first-round RT-PCR relied on the HTBI primer set. TCRdb independently ran MiXCR on the multiplex PCR reads; one entry per CDR3 protein. The table lists approximately 700,000 distinct CDR3 sequences, 16% of them singletons. Newly diagnosed hyperthyroidism, duration under 2 months, in patients aged 18 to 65. Sequenced input: blood. The TCR sequence derives from a man aged 18 to 30 with Graves' hyperthyroidism. The chain is built from TRBV7-9 and TRBJ2-7, with D perhaps matching TRBD1 or TRBD2 (6 bases each). This chain's CDR3 is CASSLEGGLTYEQYF. The CDR3 coding sequence is TGTGCCAGCAGCTTAGAGGGGGGATTGACCTACGAGCAGTACTTC.